Listed below are T cell receptor beta chains from one sample, sequenced in a study of blood T cell repertoires in COVID-19. Assay: immunoSEQ multiplex PCR; the TCRdb copy retains only in-frame clones and omits some. The sample shows some 180,000 clones, over 80% of them seen only once. The sequenced sample was peripheral blood. These receptor sequences come from a woman aged 35 to 49 with COVID-19, enrolled during active disease. Both conserved end residues are part of each CDR3. D genes are given only for firm matches. Clone size is given for some rows only: seen once, a few or many times, or a class if the clone is expanded.

-,-,TRBJ2-1,TRBV11-3,CASSLGVAESNEQFF,TGTGCCAGCAGCTTAGGGGTAGCGGAGAGTAATGAGCAGTTCTTC
-,TRBD1,TRBJ1-1,TRBV5-4,CASSDRDRRNTEAFF,TGTGCCAGCAGCGACCGGGACAGGCGCAACACTGAAGCTTTCTTT
-,TRBD2,TRBJ2-1,TRBV5-1,CASSLTGGRIHEQFF,TGCGCCAGCAGCTTGACGGGGGGGAGGATCCATGAGCAGTTCTTC
few,-,TRBJ1-2,TRBV19,CASSTGVDYGYTF,TGTGCCAGTAGTACAGGGGTAGACTATGGCTACACCTTC
few,-,TRBJ1-2,TRBV5-1,CASTSGRGGTGYGYTF,TGCGCCAGCACCTCCGGACGGGGGGGCACGGGGTATGGCTACACCTTC
once,-,TRBJ1-1,TRBV28,CASSLRYRGKAFF,TGTGCCAGCAGTTTAAGGTATAGGGGTAAAGCTTTCTTT
many,-,TRBJ2-7,TRBV5-5,CASSLVSRAYEQYF,TGTGCCAGCAGCTTGGTTTCCCGGGCCTACGAGCAGTACTTC
-,-,TRBJ2-7,TRBV13,CASSLVGGTYEQYF,TGTGCCAGCAGCTTAGTGGGGGGAACCTACGAGCAGTACTTC
-,-,TRBJ1-4,TRBV6-6,CASSPPGGGEKLFF,TGTGCCAGCAGTCCACCGGGAGGGGGTGAAAAACTGTTTTTT
-,TRBD1,TRBJ2-7,TRBV7-9,CASTQGTGEQYF,TGTGCCAGCACCCAGGGGACAGGCGAGCAGTACTTC
-,TRBD2,TRBJ2-2,TRBV6-1,CASSGRTSGSVHTGELFF,TGTGCCAGCAGTGGCCGGACTAGCGGGAGTGTTCACACCGGGGAGCTGTTTTTT
-,TRBD2,TRBJ2-7,TRBV19,CASSNSSGRAKSYEQYF,TGTGCCAGTAGTAACTCTAGCGGGAGGGCCAAGTCCTACGAGCAGTACTTC
-,-,TRBJ1-3,TRBV6-5,CASSLGRGYTIYF,TGTGCCAGCAGCCTTGGCCGGGGATACACCATATATTTT
-,TRBD1,TRBJ2-1,TRBV11-1,CASSLVPRTGVNEQFF,TGTGCCAGCAGCTTAGTGCCTCGGACAGGAGTGAATGAGCAGTTCTTC
-,TRBD1,TRBJ2-3,TRBV6-2/TRBV6-3,CASSYPTGGGTDTQYF,TGTGCCAGCAGTTACCCAACAGGGGGAGGTACAGATACGCAGTATTTT
-,TRBD1,TRBJ2-5,TRBV11-2,CASSLGRTGVETQYF,TGTGCCAGCAGCTTAGGTCGGACAGGGGTAGAGACCCAGTACTTC
-,TRBD2,TRBJ2-1,TRBV5-1,CASSPGTSVYNEQFF,TGCGCCAGCAGCCCGGGGACTAGCGTTTACAATGAGCAGTTCTTC
-,TRBD1,TRBJ1-5,TRBV18,CASSGTDNQPQHF,TGTGCCAGCTCTGGGACAGATAATCAGCCCCAGCATTTT
-,-,TRBJ2-3,TRBV27,CASRMDRSTDTQYF,TGTGCCAGCAGGATGGACAGAAGCACAGATACGCAGTATTTT
-,TRBD1,TRBJ2-1,TRBV11-3,CASSSPTGGSVHNEQFF,TGTGCCAGCAGCTCACCGACAGGGGGCTCGGTACACAATGAGCAGTTCTTC
-,TRBD2,TRBJ2-1,TRBV12-5,CASGLQAAGAFNEQFF,TGTGCTAGTGGTTTGCAAGCAGCGGGGGCCTTCAATGAGCAGTTCTTC
-,TRBD2,TRBJ2-3,TRBV6-5,CASTTLAGGPDTQYF,TGTGCCAGCACCACACTAGCGGGGGGGCCCGATACGCAGTATTTT
-,-,TRBJ1-2,TRBV19,CASSTPGNNYGYTF,TGTGCCAGTAGTACCCCCGGGAATAACTATGGCTACACCTTC
once,-,TRBJ2-2,TRBV5-4,CASGGRGKGTGELFF,TGTGCCAGTGGGGGGAGAGGGAAGGGCACCGGGGAGCTGTTTTTT
-,TRBD1,TRBJ2-1,TRBV18,CASSAGQGIINEQFF,TGTGCCAGCTCGGCTGGACAGGGGATCATCAATGAGCAGTTCTTC
-,TRBD1,TRBJ1-6,TRBV4-1,CASSHLTGDGFREPLHF,TGCGCCAGCAGCCACCTAACAGGGGACGGTTTTCGAGAACCCCTCCACTTT
few,TRBD2,TRBJ2-3,TRBV24-1,CATRSREALTDTQYF,TGTGCCACCAGGAGCCGGGAGGCCCTCACAGATACGCAGTATTTT
-,-,TRBJ1-1,TRBV20-1,CGHWQVAEAFF,TGCGGGCACTGGCAGGTAGCTGAAGCTTTCTTT
-,-,TRBJ2-1,TRBV5-1,CASSLGLYNEQFF,TGCGCCAGCAGCCTTGGACTTTACAATGAGCAGTTCTTC
-,TRBD2,TRBJ2-2,TRBV6-1,CASSARLAGRGTGELFF,TGTGCCAGCAGTGCGCGGCTAGCGGGGCGGGGCACCGGGGAGCTGTTTTTT
-,TRBD1,TRBJ2-1,TRBV24-1,CATSDSGQGANEQFF,TGTGCCACCAGTGACTCCGGACAGGGGGCAAATGAGCAGTTCTTC
-,-,TRBJ2-1,TRBV6-5,CASLAPSSYNEQFF,TGTGCCAGTCTCGCCCCGAGCTCCTACAATGAGCAGTTCTTC
-,TRBD1,TRBJ2-5,TRBV7-6,CASSVGQGAETQYF,TGTGCCAGCAGCGTGGGACAGGGGGCGGAGACCCAGTACTTC
-,-,TRBJ1-5,TRBV12-3/TRBV12-4,CASSGAGNQPQHF,TGTGCCAGTTCAGGGGCTGGCAATCAGCCCCAGCATTTT
once,-,TRBJ1-4,TRBV21-1,CASSKSEKKEGEKLFF,TGTGCCAGCAGCAAATCGGAGAAAAAGGAGGGTGAAAAACTGTTTTTT
-,-,TRBJ1-5,TRBV25-1,CASSERGGQPQHF,TGTGCCAGCAGTGAAAGGGGGGGTCAGCCCCAGCATTTT
-,TRBD1,TRBJ2-1,TRBV7-9,CASSLWLATGDEQFF,TGTGCCAGCAGCTTATGGCTAGCCACAGGGGATGAGCAGTTCTTC
-,TRBD1,TRBJ2-5,TRBV24-1,CATSDPQGVETQYF,TGTGCCACCAGTGATCCCCAGGGGGTTGAGACCCAGTACTTC
-,-,TRBJ1-1,TRBV3-1/TRBV3-2,CASSQFGQGLNTEAFF,TGTGCCAGCAGCCAATTCGGGCAGGGTCTGAACACTGAAGCTTTCTTT
-,-,TRBJ1-5,TRBV19,CASSIGPGGNQPQHF,TGTGCCAGTAGTATTGGGCCAGGGGGCAATCAGCCCCAGCATTTT
-,-,TRBJ1-1,TRBV18,CASSPRALNTEAFF,TGTGCCAGCTCACCGCGGGCCCTGAACACTGAAGCTTTCTTT
-,-,TRBJ2-1,TRBV12-3/TRBV12-4,CASSFTSRNEQFF,TGTGCCAGCAGTTTCACGTCCCGGAATGAGCAGTTCTTC
once,TRBD1,TRBJ2-1,TRBV29-1,CSVGTGHNEQFF,TGCAGCGTTGGGACAGGGCACAATGAGCAGTTCTTC
-,-,TRBJ1-2,TRBV28,CASSLRGYGYTF,TGTGCCAGCAGTTTAAGGGGCTATGGCTACACCTTC
-,TRBD2,TRBJ2-3,TRBV3-1/TRBV3-2,CASSPGERLAGSTDTQYF,TGTGCCAGCAGCCCGGGGGAAAGACTAGCGGGGAGCACAGATACGCAGTATTTT
-,-,TRBJ1-4,TRBV29-1,CSGYMSANEKLFF,TGCAGCGGATACATGTCTGCTAATGAAAAACTGTTTTTT
-,TRBD1,TRBJ1-5,TRBV3-1/TRBV3-2,CASSQGTGGSRPQHF,TGTGCCAGCAGCCAAGGGACAGGAGGGAGTAGGCCCCAGCATTTT
-,TRBD1,TRBJ1-1,TRBV15,CATSRLTGATLNTEAFF,TGTGCCACCAGCAGGTTGACAGGGGCGACTTTGAACACTGAAGCTTTCTTT
few,-,TRBJ1-1,TRBV18,CASSPNTGDTEAFF,TGTGCCAGCTCACCCAATACTGGAGACACTGAAGCTTTCTTT
-,-,TRBJ1-2,TRBV5-1,CASSLSENYGYTF,TGCGCCAGCAGCTTGAGCGAGAACTATGGCTACACCTTC
-,-,TRBJ1-2,TRBV27,CASTGRGGGYTF,TGTGCCAGCACCGGCAGGGGTGGTGGCTACACCTTC
once,TRBD1,TRBJ1-5,TRBV7-2,CASSLGTGRHQPQHF,TGTGCCAGCAGCCTGGGGACAGGGCGGCATCAGCCCCAGCATTTT
-,-,TRBJ2-1,TRBV9,CASSVYDWNEQFF,TGTGCCAGCAGCGTATATGACTGGAATGAGCAGTTCTTC
-,-,TRBJ2-7,TRBV6-6,CAASVSYEQYF,TGTGCCGCAAGCGTTTCCTACGAGCAGTACTTC